This section outlines one T cell receptor beta chain sequence together with its context. Antigen unknown. Patient tissue came from resections in Japan or China, 2014–2017. H&E slides confirmed each diagnosis, reviewed by two pathologists independently. This entry comes from a study of immune evolution from preneoplasia to lung adenocarcinoma. Whole-study findings and limits: Later-stage lesions appeared to have more T cells, more diversity, less clonality. Normal lung had the highest top T cell clone frequencies.

Method: immunoSEQ multiplex PCR; TCRdb's copy keeps in-frame clones and lacks some. The profile shows several thousand clones, roughly 75% of them singletons. Trimming took off 0 bases at V and 5 bases at J, with 8 bases between the two ends. There are 14 residues in the CDR3. Germline V gene data show CDR1 as MRHNA and CDR2 as SNTAGT. The sample consisted of FFPE normal lung tissue adjacent to the tumor. J is TRBJ2-1 and V is TRBV6-4, with D hard to call. This receptor was taken from a person between 45 and 75 years old with lung adenocarcinoma. CDR3 in amino acids: CASSDSSQNNEQFF. The CDR3 DNA sequence: TGTGCCAGCAGTGACTCGAGCCAAAACAATGAGCAGTTCTTC.